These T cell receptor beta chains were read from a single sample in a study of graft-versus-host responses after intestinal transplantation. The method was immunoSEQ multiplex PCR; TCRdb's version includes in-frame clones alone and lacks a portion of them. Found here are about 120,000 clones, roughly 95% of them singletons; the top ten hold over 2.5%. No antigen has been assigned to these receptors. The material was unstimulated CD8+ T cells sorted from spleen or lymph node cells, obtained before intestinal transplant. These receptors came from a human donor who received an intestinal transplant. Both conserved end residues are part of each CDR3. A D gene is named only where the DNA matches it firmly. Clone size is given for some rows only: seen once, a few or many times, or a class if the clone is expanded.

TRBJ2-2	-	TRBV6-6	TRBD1	TGTGCCAGCAGTTACAGGACAGGGGGAAACACCGGGGAGCTGTTTTTT	CASSYRTGGNTGELFF
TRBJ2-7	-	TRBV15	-	TGTGCCACCAGCAGAGGTACGACTAGGTACTACGAGCAGTACTTC	CATSRGTTRYYEQYF
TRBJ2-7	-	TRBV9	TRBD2	TGTGCCAGCAGCCCAGGGACTAGCGGGAGGGATTTTGCCGAGCAGTACTTC	CASSPGTSGRDFAEQYF
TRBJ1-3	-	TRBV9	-	TGTGCCAGCAGCGTAGAGTTGGGCATTGGAAACACCATATATTTT	CASSVELGIGNTIYF
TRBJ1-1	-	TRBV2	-	TGTGCCAGCAGTGAAGAGTTGTCCGGGGGCGATTTCTCTGAAGCTTTCTTT	CASSEELSGGDFSEAFF
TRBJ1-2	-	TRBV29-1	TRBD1	TGCAGCGCCCTGACAGGGAGCTATGGCTACACCTTC	CSALTGSYGYTF
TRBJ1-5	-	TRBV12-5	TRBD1	TGTGCTAGTGGTTTGGAACAGGGGGCGTTTAATCAGCCCCAGCATTTT	CASGLEQGAFNQPQHF
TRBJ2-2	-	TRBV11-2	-	TGTGCCAGCAGCTTAGAACAGTTATACACCGGGGAGCTGTTTTTT	CASSLEQLYTGELFF
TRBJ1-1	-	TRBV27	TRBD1	TGTGCCAGCAGTTTACAGGGGGTTTTAGACACTGAAGCTTTCTTT	CASSLQGVLDTEAFF
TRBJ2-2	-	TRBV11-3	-	TGTGCCAGCAGCCAACCAAGCGCCGGGGAGCTGTTTTTT	CASSQPSAGELFF
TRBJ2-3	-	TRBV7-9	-	TGTGCCAGCAGCTTGGACAATTTTAGCACAGATACGCAGTATTTT	CASSLDNFSTDTQYF
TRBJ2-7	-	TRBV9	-	TGTGCCAGCAGCGGGGGCCCCACGACTCACTACGAGCAGTACTTC	CASSGGPTTHYEQYF
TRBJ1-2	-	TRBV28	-	TGTGCCAGCAGTTTAATCCCACGGACAGTGAACTATGGCTACACCTTC	CASSLIPRTVNYGYTF
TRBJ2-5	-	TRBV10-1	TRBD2	TGCGCCAGCAGTGGGTCGGGAGGAGAGACCCAGTACTTC	CASSGSGGETQYF
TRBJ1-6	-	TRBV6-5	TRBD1	TGTGCCAGCAGTTTCCCAGGGGGGAGTTCACCCCTCCACTTT	CASSFPGGSSPLHF
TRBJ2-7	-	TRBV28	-	TGTGCCAGCAGTTTGGGGATCTCCCTCTACGAGCAGTACTTC	CASSLGISLYEQYF
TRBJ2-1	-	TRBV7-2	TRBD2	TGTGCCAGCAGCTTAGACGGGACTAGCGGGAGTGAGCAGTTCTTC	CASSLDGTSGSEQFF
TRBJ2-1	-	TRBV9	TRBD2	TGTGCCAGCAGCGTCAACCCGGGACTAGCGGGGAACTCCTACAATGAGCAGTTCTTC	CASSVNPGLAGNSYNEQFF
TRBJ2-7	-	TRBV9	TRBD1	TGTGCCAGCAGCGTAAGAGGACAGGGAGAGATATACGAGCAGTACTTC	CASSVRGQGEIYEQYF
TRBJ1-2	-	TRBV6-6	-	TGTGCCAGCAGTTACGTTGGGGGAAAAGGCTACACCTTC	CASSYVGGKGYTF
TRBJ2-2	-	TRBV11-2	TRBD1	TGTGCCAGCAGCTACGAGACAGGGGGCCCCAACACCGGGGAGCTGTTTTTT	CASSYETGGPNTGELFF
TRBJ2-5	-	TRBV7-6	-	TGTGCCAGCAGCCGAACGTCGGGAGAGACCCAGTACTTC	CASSRTSGETQYF
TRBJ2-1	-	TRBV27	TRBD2	TGTGCCAGCAGCTACGGGACTAGCGGGAGATATGAGCAGTTCTTC	CASSYGTSGRYEQFF
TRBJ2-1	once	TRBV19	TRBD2	TGTGCCAGTCTAGCGGGAGGGGTCTACAATGAGCAGTTCTTC	CASLAGGVYNEQFF
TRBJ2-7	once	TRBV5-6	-	TGTGCCAGCAGCTTGGACAGGGTTTTTTACGAGCAGTACTTC	CASSLDRVFYEQYF
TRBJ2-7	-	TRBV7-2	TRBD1	TGTGCCAGCAGCATTGGGACAGTTACTTACGAGCAGTACTTC	CASSIGTVTYEQYF
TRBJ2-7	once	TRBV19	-	TGTGCCAGTAGTATAGGACTCTTTTGGGAGCAGTACTTC	CASSIGLFWEQYF
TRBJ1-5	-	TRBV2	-	TGTGCCAGCAGAACCGGGAGTAGCAATCAGCCCCAGCATTTT	CASRTGSSNQPQHF
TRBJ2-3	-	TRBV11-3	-	TGTGCCAGCAGCTTAGGGGCTAGGAGTACGCAGTATTTT	CASSLGARSTQYF
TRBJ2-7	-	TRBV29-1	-	TGCAGCGTTGAAATCCGGGGCCTTACCTACGAGCAGTACTTC	CSVEIRGLTYEQYF
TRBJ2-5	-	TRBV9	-	TGTGCCAGCAGCGTAGGAATTCAAGAGACCCAGTACTTC	CASSVGIQETQYF
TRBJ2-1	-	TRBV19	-	TGTGCCAGTAGTTCTTTGCTTATGATCACGGAGGACAATGAGCAGTTCTTC	CASSSLLMITEDNEQFF
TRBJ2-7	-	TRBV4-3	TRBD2	TGCGCCAGCAGCCTGGCTAGCGGAGACTACGAGCAGTACTTC	CASSLASGDYEQYF
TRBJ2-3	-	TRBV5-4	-	TGTGCCAGCAGCCCCGGGAGTTTCACAGATACGCAGTATTTT	CASSPGSFTDTQYF
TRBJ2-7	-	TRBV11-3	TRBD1	TGTGCCAGCAGCGCTCGGGACAGCCCCTACGAGCAGTACTTC	CASSARDSPYEQYF
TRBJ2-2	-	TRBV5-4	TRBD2	TGTGCCGGGGGGGACCCTTCCGGGGAGCTGTTTTTT	CAGGDPSGELFF
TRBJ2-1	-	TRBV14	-	TGTGCCAGCAGCCAAGGGGACCTAAGCTCCTACAATGAGCAGTTCTTC	CASSQGDLSSYNEQFF
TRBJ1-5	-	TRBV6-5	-	TGTGCCAGCAGCCGAGGGGGAGGTCAGCCCCAGCATTTT	CASSRGGGQPQHF
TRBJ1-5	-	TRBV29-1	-	TGCAGCGTTGTCGGGCCAGGGGATCAGCCCCAGCATTTT	CSVVGPGDQPQHF
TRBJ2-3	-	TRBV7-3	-	TGTGCCAGCAGCTGGGACGCTTTCACAGATACGCAGTATTTT	CASSWDAFTDTQYF
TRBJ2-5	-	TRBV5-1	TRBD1	TGCGCCAGCAGCTTGGGACAGGGAACACTTCAAGAGACCCAGTACTTC	CASSLGQGTLQETQYF
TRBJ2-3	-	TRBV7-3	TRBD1	TGTGCCAGCAGCTTAAATAAGGGACAGATCCCAGATACGCAGTATTTT	CASSLNKGQIPDTQYF
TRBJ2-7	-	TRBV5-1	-	TGCGCCAGCAGCTTGATCGGGTTTGCCTACGAGCAGTACTTC	CASSLIGFAYEQYF
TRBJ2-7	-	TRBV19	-	TGTGCCAGTAGTGGAGGGAGCGGGCCAGCCTACGAGCAGTACTTC	CASSGGSGPAYEQYF
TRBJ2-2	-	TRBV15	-	TGTGCCACCTGTCAGGGGTCCTACACCGGGGAGCTGTTTTTT	CATCQGSYTGELFF
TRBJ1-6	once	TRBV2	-	TGTGCCAGCAGTGAAAGTAGGGGCGATGATTCACCCCTCCACTTT	CASSESRGDDSPLHF
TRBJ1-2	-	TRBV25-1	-	TGTGCCAGCAGTCCAGGGAACTATGGCTACACCTTC	CASSPGNYGYTF
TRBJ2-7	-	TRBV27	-	TGTGCCAGCAGTTTTAGAGACGGGGAATACGAGCAGTACTTC	CASSFRDGEYEQYF
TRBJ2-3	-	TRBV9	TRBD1	TGTGCCAGCAGCGGAAGGACAGGTGCTAGCACAGATACGCAGTATTTT	CASSGRTGASTDTQYF
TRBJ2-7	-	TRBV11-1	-	TGTGCCAGCAGCTTAGGAGGCGGGATCGCCTACGAGCAGTACTTC	CASSLGGGIAYEQYF
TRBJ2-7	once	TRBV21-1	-	TGTGCCAGCAGCAAAGGGGACACCTACGAGCAGTACTTT	CASSKGDTYEQYF
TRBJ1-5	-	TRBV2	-	TGTGCCAGCAGTGATGAGGGCGCGGGCAATCAGCCCCAGCATTTT	CASSDEGAGNQPQHF
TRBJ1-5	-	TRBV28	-	TGTGCCAGCACCCATTCTTTCGGACGAGAGGTAAGGGCGCGAGGCAATCAGCCCCAGCATTTT	CASTHSFGREVRARGNQPQHF